This T cell receptor beta chain was identified during a study of response to subunit inactivated influenza vaccine. This clonotype was counted once. Its matching antigen is unknown. Study findings and constraints: Each seasonal flu vaccination may recruit only limited new T cells, authors suggested.

From the RT-PCR reads, TCRdb called clonotypes with MiXCR, one entry per CDR3 protein. In the table there are a few hundred thousand distinct CDR3 sequences, 14% of which are singletons. The length of the CDR3 is 11 residues. CDR1 MNHEY and CDR2 SVGAGI come from the germline V gene. V gave up 9 bases and J gave up 1 base, with 6 bases separating them. The chain recombines TRBV6-5 with TRBJ2-5; D perhaps matches TRBD2 (5 bases). The origin of this receptor is a man aged 50 or older who received an inactivated influenza vaccine. This specimen was PBMCs from blood, taken 11 to 12 days after vaccination. The CDR3, as DNA: TGTGCCAGTCTAGCCCAAGAGACCCAGTACTTC. Residues: CASLAQETQYF.